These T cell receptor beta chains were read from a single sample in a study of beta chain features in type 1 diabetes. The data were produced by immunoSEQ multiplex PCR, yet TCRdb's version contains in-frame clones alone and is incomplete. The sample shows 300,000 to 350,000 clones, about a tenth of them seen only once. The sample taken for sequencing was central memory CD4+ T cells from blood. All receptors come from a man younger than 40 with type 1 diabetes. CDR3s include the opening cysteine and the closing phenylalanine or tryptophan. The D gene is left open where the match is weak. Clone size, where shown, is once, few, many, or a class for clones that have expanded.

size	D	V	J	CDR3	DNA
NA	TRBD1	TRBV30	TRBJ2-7	CAWSLETGAYEQYF	TGTGCCTGGAGTTTGGAGACAGGGGCCTACGAGCAGTACTTC
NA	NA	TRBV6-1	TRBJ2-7	CASSAADGPYEQYF	TGTGCCAGCAGTGCGGCGGACGGACCCTACGAGCAGTACTTC
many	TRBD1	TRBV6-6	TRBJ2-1	CASSKPTGYYNEQFF	TGTGCCAGCAGTAAACCGACAGGGTATTACAATGAGCAGTTCTTC
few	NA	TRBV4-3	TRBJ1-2	CASSQDGAGNYGYTF	TGCGCCAGCAGCCAAGATGGAGCGGGGAACTATGGCTACACCTTC
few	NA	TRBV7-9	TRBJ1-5	CASSALDSSPQHF	TGTGCCAGCAGCGCCCTGGATTCGAGCCCCCAGCATTTT
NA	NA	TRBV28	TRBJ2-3	CASRYTDTQYF	TGTGCCAGCCGTTACACAGATACGCAGTATTTT
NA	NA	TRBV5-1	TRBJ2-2	CASSAVFVTGELFF	TGCGCCAGCAGCGCGGTTTTTGTAACCGGGGAGCTGTTTTTT
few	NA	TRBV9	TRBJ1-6	CASSRARDSPLHF	TGTGCCAGCAGCAGGGCTCGAGATTCACCCCTCCACTTT
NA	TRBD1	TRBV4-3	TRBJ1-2	CASSQDPRDRGLGYTF	TGCGCCAGCAGCCAAGATCCCCGGGACAGGGGGCTTGGCTACACCTTC
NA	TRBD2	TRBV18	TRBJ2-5	CASSPYGGARETQYF	TGTGCCAGCTCACCATACGGGGGGGCCCGGGAGACCCAGTACTTC
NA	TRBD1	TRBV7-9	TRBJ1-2	CASSSGQEPYGYTF	TGTGCCAGCAGCTCGGGACAGGAGCCTTATGGCTACACCTTC
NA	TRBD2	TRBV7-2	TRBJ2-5	CASSSYLAGGRETQYF	TGTGCCAGCAGCTCCTACTTAGCGGGGGGGCGAGAGACCCAGTACTTC
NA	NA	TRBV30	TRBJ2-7	CAIGGTSIYEQYF	TGTGCCATCGGCGGGACTTCAATCTACGAGCAGTACTTC
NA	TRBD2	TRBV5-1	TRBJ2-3	CASSPGTSGVTDTQYF	TGCGCCAGCAGCCCAGGGACTAGCGGGGTAACAGATACGCAGTATTTT
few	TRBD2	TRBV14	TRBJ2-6	CASSQDSPLAGRHSGANVLTF	TGTGCCAGCAGCCAAGATTCCCCACTAGCGGGGAGACACTCTGGGGCCAACGTCCTGACTTTC
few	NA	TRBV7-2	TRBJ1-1	CASSPSPGYNTEAFF	TGTGCCAGCAGCCCCTCCCCGGGGTATAACACTGAAGCTTTCTTT
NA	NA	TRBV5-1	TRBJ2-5	CASSQRGQGGETQYF	TGCGCCAGCAGCCAGAGGGGCCAGGGGGGAGAGACCCAGTACTTC
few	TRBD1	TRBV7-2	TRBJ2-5	CASSLGDREETQYF	TGTGCCAGCAGCTTAGGGGACAGAGAAGAGACCCAGTACTTC
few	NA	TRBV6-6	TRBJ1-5	CATVSRGDSNQPQHF	TGTGCCACCGTGAGTCGGGGAGACAGCAATCAGCCCCAGCATTTT
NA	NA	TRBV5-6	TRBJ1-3	CASTRDFSWDTIYF	TGTGCCAGCACCCGGGATTTCAGTTGGGACACCATATATTTT
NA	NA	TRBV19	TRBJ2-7	CASSIGGTGSEQYF	TGTGCCAGTAGTATAGGAGGAACAGGGAGCGAGCAGTACTTC
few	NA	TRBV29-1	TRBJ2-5	CSTPDKTGIQETQYF	TGCAGCACACCTGATAAAACAGGGATCCAAGAGACCCAGTACTTC
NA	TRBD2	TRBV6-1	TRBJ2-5	CASSEGLAGGQETQYF	TGTGCCAGCAGTGAGGGACTAGCGGGGGGTCAAGAGACCCAGTACTTC
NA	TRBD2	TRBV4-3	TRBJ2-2	CASSQDTSGGPTGELFF	TGCGCCAGCAGCCAAGATACTAGCGGGGGACCGACCGGGGAGCTGTTTTTT
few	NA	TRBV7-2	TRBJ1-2	CASSFGLSRYTF	TGTGCCAGCAGCTTTGGACTGAGTCGATACACCTTC
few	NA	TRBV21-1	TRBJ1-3	CASSNRDEGTIYF	TGTGCCAGCAGCAACAGGGATGAGGGCACCATATATTTT
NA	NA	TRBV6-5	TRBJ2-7	CARFRGASYEQYF	TGTGCCAGGTTTAGGGGCGCATCTTACGAGCAGTACTTC
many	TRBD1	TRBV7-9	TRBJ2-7	CASSWDRGPNEQYF	TGTGCCAGCAGCTGGGACAGGGGCCCCAACGAGCAGTACTTC
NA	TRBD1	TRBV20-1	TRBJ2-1	CSVGTGKEQFF	TGCAGTGTGGGGACAGGGAAGGAGCAGTTCTTC
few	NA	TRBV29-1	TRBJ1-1	CSVDRKNTEAFF	TGCAGCGTGGACAGAAAGAACACTGAAGCTTTCTTT